The 26 T cell receptor beta chains below all came from one sample that was sequenced in a study of radiotherapy plus CTLA-4 blockade in lung cancer. TCRdb's table, derived via immunoSEQ multiplex PCR, lists solely in-frame clones and lacks some. The table has over 80,000 clones, around four fifths seen once. Sample: peripheral blood, taken from a patient treated with radiotherapy plus ipilimumab. The receptors were gathered from a human donor with non-small cell lung cancer who had stable disease on radiotherapy plus ipilimumab.

The gene calls are TRBV5-4 and TRBJ2-1, with D uncertain. Germline-derived CDR1 and CDR2 are SGHNT and YYREEE (reference sequence). V dropped 4 bases and J dropped 0 bases, with 11 bases sitting between them. The CDR3 has 15 amino acids. CDR3 residues: CASSRVPSSYNEQFF. In DNA form, the CDR3 reads TGTGCCAGCAGCCGGGTCCCGAGCTCCTACAATGAGCAGTTCTTC.

The chain couples TRBV29-1 to TRBJ2-7, with 12 bases fitting TRBD2. Trimming at V came to 7 bases and at J to 4 bases, leaving 8 bases not matched to a gene. Germline V CDR1 and CDR2: SQVTM, ANQGSEA. The CDR3 is made up of 14 amino acids. The CDR3 sequence is CSAILAGGGYEQYF. The CDR3 nucleotides are TGCAGCGCCATCCTAGCGGGAGGGGGTTACGAGCAGTACTTC.

This clone was counted a few times. The chain employs TRBV4-1 and TRBJ1-1; 7 nucleotides line up with TRBD1. The V and J ends lost 4 bases and 7 bases, in that order; junction bases with no gene match: 6. Per the germline V gene, CDR1 is MGHRA and CDR2 is YSYEKL. This CDR3 is built from 13 residues. CDR3 amino acids: CASSLRGTDEAFF. The DNA for the CDR3 is TGCGCCAGCAGCCTCCGCGGGACAGATGAAGCTTTCTTT.

The gene calls are TRBV11-3 and TRBJ2-3; unclear D gene. The CDR3 has 14 amino acids. Trimming removed 1 base from V and 0 bases from J, with 5 bases in between. In germline, CDR1 is SGHNT, CDR2 YENEEA. The CDR3 coding sequence is TGTGCCAGCAGCTTAGGACCTAGCACAGATACGCAGTATTTT. Residues: CASSLGPSTDTQYF. Variable domain in full (rest from reference TRBV11-3 and TRBJ2-3): EAGVVQSPRYKIIEKKQPVAFWCNPISGHNTLYWYLQNLGQGPELLIRYENEEAVDDSQLPKDRFSAERLKGVDSTLKIQPAELGDSAVYLCASSLGPSTDTQYFGPGTRLTVL.

The chain carries TRBV29-1 and TRBJ2-4; 8 nucleotides align to TRBD1. The J segment lost 8 bases and the V segment lost 2 bases, leaving 5 bases of the junction unmatched. The CDR3 runs to 13 residues. CDR1 is SQVTM, CDR2 ANQGSEA, per germline. The CDR3 is CSVEPDRGDIQYF. In nucleotides, the CDR3 is TGCAGCGTTGAACCCGACAGGGGAGACATTCAGTACTTC.

This clone came up once. The chain couples TRBV11-3 to TRBJ2-3; TRBD1 aligns across 8 bases. V dropped 5 bases and J dropped 5; count of bases not matched to a gene: 9. The germline gives CDR1 SGHNT, CDR2 YENEEA. The CDR3 length is 15 residues. The CDR3 bases are TGTGCCAGCAGCCCCAGGGGGCTTGAGGAAGATACGCAGTATTTT. Translation gives CASSPRGLEEDTQYF.

J is TRBJ2-1 and V is TRBV28; 9 bases line up with TRBD2. In germline, CDR1 is MDHEN, CDR2 SYDVKM. Trimming took 7 bases from V and 4 from J; bases not matched to a gene: 20. The CDR3 totals 19 residues. This CDR3 is CASTLRAGAGGPRYNEQFF. The CDR3 DNA is TGTGCCAGCACCCTTAGGGCGGGTGCGGGAGGGCCGAGGTACAATGAGCAGTTCTTC.

The J gene is TRBJ1-2, the V gene TRBV5-4; D not certain. From germline, CDR1 is SGHNT and CDR2 YYREEE (reference sequence). V was cut by 4 bases and J by 2 bases, with 9 bases left in between. This CDR3 spans 13 amino acids. In DNA, the CDR3 is TGTGCCAGCAGCCTCCCTAAGAACTATGGCTACACCTTC. This sequence encodes CASSLPKNYGYTF.

A few counts support this clone. The V gene is TRBV9, the J gene TRBJ1-2; 7 bases match TRBD1. This CDR3 spans 15 amino acids. With V trimmed by 0 bases and J by 3 bases, 5 bases remained unmatched. Germline V gene data show CDR1 as SGDLS and CDR2 as YYNGEE. CDR3 sequence reads: CASSVDGDSHYGYTF. The CDR3 bases are TGTGCCAGCAGCGTAGACGGGGACAGTCACTATGGCTACACCTTC. The variable domain in full, with the rest retrieved from reference TRBV9 and TRBJ1-2, is DSGVTQTPKHLITATGQRVTLRCSPRSGDLSVYWYQQSLDQGLQFLIQYYNGEERAKGNILERFSAQQFPDLHSELNLSSLELGDSALYFCASSVDGDSHYGYTFGSGTRLTVV.

This clone was observed a handful of times. CDR3 DNA: TGTGCCAGCAGTCTCACTAGGGGCAAGACCGGGGAGCTGTTTTTT. Residues: CASSLTRGKTGELFF. V is TRBV27 and J is TRBJ2-2; D may match TRBD1 or TRBD2 (5 bases each). CDR3 length: 15 residues. From germline, CDR1 is MNHEY and CDR2 SMNVEV (reference sequence). Trimming stripped 5 bases from V and 5 bases from J, with 15 bases between.

The rearrangement uses TRBV2 and TRBJ1-1, with D uncertain. V lost 6 bases and J lost 0, with 11 bases in between. Germline CDR1 SNHLY, CDR2 FYNNEI. The CDR3 consists of 14 residues. CDR3 bases: TGTGCCAGCAGGGGGATAACAGTGAACACTGAAGCTTTCTTT. It codes for CASRGITVNTEAFF.

The rearrangement uses TRBV11-3 and TRBJ2-1; 12 bases map to TRBD2. The CDR3 is 15 residues long. CDR1 and CDR2 from the germline V gene are SGHNT and YENEEA. V lost 5 bases, J lost 6 bases, and 5 bases stayed unmatched. CDR3 region: CASSNGLAGSNEQFF. Here the CDR3 DNA reads TGTGCCAGCAGCAATGGACTAGCGGGAAGCAATGAGCAGTTCTTC.

The rearrangement joins TRBV5-1 to TRBJ2-3, with D possibly matching TRBD2 (6 bases). V lost 2 bases and J lost 0, with 19 bases in between. This CDR3 is built from 18 residues. Germline V gives CDR1 SGHRS, CDR2 YFSETQ. Written as DNA, the CDR3 is TGCGCCAGCAGCTTTGGCGGACGGGGGATCTTTAGCACAGATACGCAGTATTTT. The encoded protein is CASSFGGRGIFSTDTQYF.

The chain combines TRBV30 with TRBJ1-2; 9 nucleotides line up with TRBD1. Per the germline V gene, CDR1 is GTSNPN and CDR2 is SVGIG (reference sequence). The CDR3 is 12 amino acids. Trimming at V came to 3 bases and at J to 11 bases, leaving 7 bases not matched to a gene. The CDR3 spells CAWSRDREGYTF. The CDR3 bases are TGTGCCTGGAGCCGGGACAGGGAGGGATACACCTTC.

The V gene is TRBV5-4, the J gene TRBJ2-7; D not resolved. The CDR3 contains 13 residues. The V and J ends lost 0 bases and 2 bases respectively, with 6 bases between them. In germline, CDR1 is SGHNT, CDR2 YYREEE (reference sequence). The CDR3 DNA reads as TGTGCCAGCAGCTTGGAGGTGGCCTACGAGCAGTACTTC. Encoded protein: CASSLEVAYEQYF.

The genes are TRBV13 and TRBJ1-1, with D possibly being TRBD1 (5 bases). The germline V gene has CDR1 PRHDT and CDR2 FYEKMQ (reference sequence). CDR3 length: 17 amino acids. Between the trimmed V and J ends, which lost 0 bases and 0 bases, there was a span of 14 bases. Here the CDR3 reads CASSLGGGFRMNTEAFF. For the CDR3, the DNA is TGTGCCAGCAGCTTAGGCGGGGGTTTCCGGATGAACACTGAAGCTTTCTTT.

The V gene is TRBV6-1, the J gene TRBJ1-2; D not resolved. This CDR3 has 10 amino acids. Germline V gene data show CDR1 as MNHNS and CDR2 as SASEGT. Trimming took 6 bases from V and 8 from J, leaving 7 bases between them. CDR3 residues: CASRFKGYTF. The CDR3 region has the DNA TGTGCCAGCAGATTTAAGGGCTACACCTTC.

This clone was found a few times. J is TRBJ1-2 and V is TRBV28; 11 bases are a match to TRBD1. Trimming took 6 bases from V and 2 from J; bases not matched to a gene: 11. The CDR3 extends over 17 amino acids. Looked up from germline, CDR1 is MDHEN and CDR2 is SYDVKM. In nucleotides, the CDR3 is TGTGCCAGCAGCTCCTCTTACCGGGACAGGGGGAACTATGGCTACACCTTC. Translation: CASSSSYRDRGNYGYTF.

The chain has TRBV4-2 and TRBJ2-3; D gene uncertain. Trimming removed 0 bases from V and 2 bases from J, with 12 bases in between. Germline V gene data show CDR1 as LGHNA and CDR2 as YNFKEQ. The CDR3 length is 16 residues. CDR3 sequence (DNA): TGTGCCAGCAGCCAAGAACGTGTACTGCCCACAGATACGCAGTATTTT. This encodes CASSQERVLPTDTQYF.

This clone was seen once. The gene calls are TRBV11-2 and TRBJ2-3, with 9 bases lining up with TRBD2. Germline V CDR1 and CDR2: SGHAT, FQNNGV. V lost 1 base to trimming and J lost 2 bases; unmatched junction nucleotides: 7. The length of the CDR3 is 17 residues. CDR3 amino acids: CASSLGSGSPLTDTQYF. DNA of the CDR3: TGTGCCAGCAGCTTAGGTAGCGGGAGCCCCCTCACAGATACGCAGTATTTT. Combining the CDR3 with reference TRBV11-2 and TRBJ2-3 gives the whole variable domain EAGVAQSPRYKIIEKRQSVAFWCNPISGHATLYWYQQILGQGPKLLIQFQNNGVVDDSQLPKDRFSAERLKGVDSTLKIQPAKLEDSAVYLCASSLGSGSPLTDTQYFGPGTRLTVL.

This clone was recorded once. The genes are TRBV7-2 and TRBJ2-7; 7 bases are shared with TRBD1. Looked up from germline, CDR1 is SGHTA and CDR2 is FQGNSA. The CDR3 has 16 amino acids. Trimming cost V 2 bases and J 1 base; bases outside gene matches: 8. CDR3 loop: CASSLRWDRASYEQYF. In DNA, the CDR3 is TGTGCCAGCAGCTTAAGGTGGGACAGAGCATCCTACGAGCAGTACTTC. Drawing the rest from reference TRBV7-2 and TRBJ2-7, the complete variable domain is GAGVSQSPSNKVTEKGKDVELRCDPISGHTALYWYRQSLGQGLEFLIYFQGNSAPDKSGLPSDRFSAERTGGSVSTLTIQRTQQEDSAVYLCASSLRWDRASYEQYFGPGTRLTVT.

The genes are TRBV7-9 and TRBJ2-1, with D possibly TRBD1 on 5 matching bases. This CDR3 has 15 amino acids. Germline CDR1 is SEHNR and CDR2 is FQNEAQ (reference sequence). V was cut by 4 bases and J by 6 bases, with 16 bases left in between. CDR3 residues: CASSSRVGHGNEQFF. The CDR3 DNA follows: TGTGCCAGCAGCTCGAGAGTGGGGCATGGCAATGAGCAGTTCTTC. Using reference TRBV7-9 and TRBJ2-1 for the parts outside the CDR3, the full variable domain is DTGVSQNPRHKITKRGQNVTFRCDPISEHNRLYWYRQTLGQGPEFLTYFQNEAQLEKSRLLSDRFSAERPKGSFSTLEIQRTEQGDSAMYLCASSSRVGHGNEQFFGPGTRLTVL.

The chain joins TRBV2 to TRBJ2-5, with a tentative D call TRBD1 (5 bases). V was clipped by 6 bases and J by 3 bases, with 8 bases between them. Germline CDR1 reads SNHLY; CDR2 reads FYNNEI. The CDR3 runs 12 residues. The CDR3 spells CASSQGEETQYF. In nucleotides, the CDR3 is TGTGCCAGCAGCCAGGGCGAAGAGACCCAGTACTTC.

V is TRBV4-2 and J is TRBJ2-3; 9 bases agree with TRBD2. The V segment lost 7 bases and the J segment 1 base; nucleotides outside the gene matches: 3. CDR1 and CDR2 from the germline V gene are LGHNA and YNFKEQ. This CDR3 region has 14 residues. The DNA for the CDR3 is TGTGCCAGCAAGCGGGAGGTGGGCACAGATACGCAGTATTTT. Its protein is CASKREVGTDTQYF.

The rearrangement links TRBV27 to TRBJ2-5; 7 bases match TRBD1. Germline CDR1 reads MNHEY; CDR2 reads SMNVEV (reference sequence). The length of the CDR3 is 14 residues. The V and J ends lost 6 bases and 2 bases, in that order; junction bases with no gene match: 6. CDR3 nucleotides: TGTGCCAGCAGAAAACCGGGACAGCAAGAGACCCAGTACTTC. As protein: CASRKPGQQETQYF.

The chain couples TRBV6-8 to TRBJ2-3; D gene ambiguous. The germline V and J ends were trimmed by 5 bases and 1 base, with 10 bases remaining between them. Germline assignment: CDR1 MNHGY and CDR2 SAAAGT. The CDR3 extends over 14 amino acids. CDR3 DNA: TGTGCCAGCAGTCCTAGAGGCCGCACAGATACGCAGTATTTT. Its translation is CASSPRGRTDTQYF.